The present TCR beta chain was sequenced within a study of identical twins. Germline V gene data show CDR1 as SQVTM and CDR2 as ANQGSEA. V trimming: 3 bases; J trimming: 8 bases; junction bases outside the gene matches: 10. CDR3 length: 15 amino acids. MiXCR, applied by TCRdb to the 5' RACE reads, yields one record per CDR3 protein. The sample records hundreds of thousands of distinct CDR3 sequences, 8.5% to 9.5% being singletons. This clonotype was picked up many times. This sample also belongs to another study, concerning yellow fever vaccine responses in identical twins.

The specimen sequenced was PBMCs. This chain links TRBV29-1 with TRBJ2-1; 10 nucleotides agree with TRBD2. The receptor comes from a woman under 30 in good health. The CDR3 sequence: CSVEDLAGVWDEQFF. The CDR3 DNA is TGCAGCGTTGAGGACCTAGCGGGAGTCTGGGATGAGCAGTTCTTC.